The 25 T cell receptor beta chains below come from one sample, sequenced in a study of blood T cell repertoires in COVID-19. TCRdb's table, derived via immunoSEQ multiplex PCR, lists solely in-frame clones and lacks some. The table lists about 200,000 clones, around three quarters of them singletons, with less than 20% in the top ten. Source material: PBMCs or T cells enriched from blood (not recorded which). The receptor source for this set is a woman between 45 and 65 years old with acute COVID-19.

The J gene is TRBJ2-1, the V gene TRBV13; D unresolved. Per the germline V gene, CDR1 is PRHDT and CDR2 is FYEKMQ (reference sequence). The CDR3 runs 15 residues. V shed 4 bases and J shed 1 base, with 11 bases lying between them. DNA for the CDR3: TGTGCCAGCAGCTCCGACAATGATTCCTACAATGAGCAGTTCTTC. It yields the protein CASSSDNDSYNEQFF.

The chain uses TRBV27 and TRBJ1-4; possibly TRBD1 for D (5 bases). Germline V gene lookup returns CDR1 MNHEY and CDR2 SMNVEV (reference sequence). Trimming took off 6 bases at V and 1 base at J, with 6 bases between the two ends. The CDR3 is made up of 13 amino acids. CDR3 protein: CASRGGTNEKLFF. In DNA, the CDR3 is TGTGCCAGCAGGGGGGGAACTAATGAAAAACTGTTTTTT.

The chain couples TRBV2 to TRBJ1-3; D is uncertain. The germline V and J ends were trimmed by 11 bases and 1 base, with 15 bases remaining between them. Germline V lookup: CDR1 SNHLY, CDR2 FYNNEI. This CDR3 has 14 residues. The CDR3 loop reads CAAERKGSGNTIYF. The CDR3 nucleotides are TGTGCCGCGGAGCGGAAAGGTTCTGGAAACACCATATATTTT. The variable domain in full, with the rest retrieved from reference TRBV2 and TRBJ1-3, is EPEVTQTPSHQVTQMGQEVILRCVPISNHLYFYWYRQILGQKVEFLVSFYNNEISEKSEIFDDQFSVERPDGSNFTLKIRSTKLEDSAMYFCAAERKGSGNTIYFGEGSWLTVV.

This clone was observed once. V usage is TRBV28 and J usage is TRBJ2-7, with D possibly matching TRBD2 (5 bases). The CDR3 sequence is 16 residues long. With 6 bases removed from V and 5 bases from J, the gap between germline ends came to 23 bases. Germline loops: CDR1 MDHEN, CDR2 SYDVKM. CDR3: CASSPIPRLRDHEQYV. Here the CDR3 DNA reads TGTGCCAGCAGCCCCATCCCAAGATTGAGGGATCACGAGCAGTACGTC.

This clone was picked up a small number of times. This rearrangement joins TRBV18 to TRBJ2-5; weak D call: TRBD1 (7 bases). CDR1 and CDR2 (germline): KGHSH, LQKENI. Trimming took off 3 bases at V and 1 base at J, with 18 bases between the two ends. The CDR3 is 17 residues long. CDR3 amino acids: CASSPGQLYGGQETQYF. The CDR3, as DNA: TGTGCCAGCTCACCGGGACAGCTCTACGGGGGCCAAGAGACCCAGTACTTC.

The table lists this clone with a few counts. This sequence joins TRBV5-5 and TRBJ1-2; 8 bases match TRBD1. The germline CDR1 and CDR2 sequences are SGHKS and YYEKEE (reference sequence). This CDR3 has 14 amino acids. V lost 4 bases and J lost 4; bases outside the gene matches: 6. The CDR3 DNA follows: TGTGCCAGCAGCATGACAGGGGACGGCTATGGCTACACCTTC. Translating gives CASSMTGDGYGYTF.

The chain combines TRBV7-6 with TRBJ2-5; 13 bases map to TRBD2. Germline lookup yields CDR1 SGHVS and CDR2 FNYEAQ. The V segment lost 4 bases and the J segment 5 bases; nucleotides outside the gene matches: 7. This CDR3 region has 16 residues. CDR3 nucleotides: TGTGCCAGCAGCTCGATGGGACTAGCGGGGATTGAGACCCAGTACTTC. Translating it yields CASSSMGLAGIETQYF. The full variable domain, in which reference TRBV7-6 and TRBJ2-5 provide the parts outside the CDR3, is GAGVSQSPRYKVTKRGQDVALRCDPISGHVSLYWYRQALGQGPEFLTYFNYEAQQDKSGLPNDRFSAERPEGSISTLTIQRTEQRDSAMYRCASSSMGLAGIETQYFGPGTRLLVL.

This clone was found once. The genes are TRBV2 and TRBJ1-5, with 8 bases matching TRBD1. V lost 8 bases, J lost 7 bases, and 7 bases stayed unmatched. From germline, CDR1 is SNHLY and CDR2 FYNNEI. CDR3 length equals 13 residues. The CDR3 nucleotides are TGTGCCAGCGTAGGGACAGGTAACCAGCCCCAGCATTTT. This encodes CASVGTGNQPQHF.

This clone came up a few times. The rearrangement joins TRBV6-5 to TRBJ1-3; D perhaps matches TRBD1 (6 bases). The germline CDR1 and CDR2 sequences are MNHEY and SVGAGI. The germline V and J ends were trimmed by 1 base and 4 bases, with 14 bases remaining between them. The CDR3 has 16 residues. The CDR3 is CASSYWNYREGNTIYF. The CDR3 nucleotides are TGTGCCAGCAGTTACTGGAACTACAGGGAGGGAAACACCATATATTTT.

This clone was seen more than once but under ten times. The rearrangement uses TRBV6-5 and TRBJ2-1; D unresolved. This CDR3 spans 13 amino acids. Germline V gives CDR1 MNHEY, CDR2 SVGAGI. V was pared by 7 bases and J by 2 bases, with 9 bases between. As DNA, the CDR3 is TGTGCCAGCACTTCGGTTACCTACAATGAGCAGTTCTTC. This translates into CASTSVTYNEQFF.

The chain carries TRBV6-5 and TRBJ1-4, with D unresolved. The CDR3 runs to 14 residues. V lost 6 bases and J 7 bases, leaving 15 bases between the germline ends. The V gene's germline CDR1 is MNHEY and CDR2 SVGAGI. Here the CDR3 reads CASSSPLEGEKLFF. CDR3 sequence (DNA): TGTGCCAGCAGCAGCCCCCTGGAGGGTGAAAAACTGTTTTTT.

The chain is built from TRBV18 and TRBJ1-4; no clear D gene. The CDR3 runs 16 residues. CDR1 KGHSH and CDR2 LQKENI come from the germline V gene. V lost 0 bases to trimming and J lost 1 base, with 9 bases between them. CDR3 coding DNA: TGTGCCAGCTCACCACCGAGAGCTCAAACTAATGAAAAACTGTTTTTT. Protein product: CASSPPRAQTNEKLFF.

The table lists this clone with a few counts. The rearrangement links TRBV28 to TRBJ1-5; possible D gene TRBD1, 6 bases. The CDR3 loop spans 14 amino acids. V was shortened by 2 bases and J by 4 bases, with 9 bases between the two germline ends. Looked up from germline, CDR1 is MDHEN and CDR2 is SYDVKM. The CDR3 DNA follows: TGTGCCAGCAGTTTACTAGGACAGAATCAGCCCCAGCATTTT. It specifies CASSLLGQNQPQHF. Using reference TRBV28 and TRBJ1-5 for the parts outside the CDR3, the full variable domain is DVKVTQSSRYLVKRTGEKVFLECVQDMDHENMFWYRQDPGLGLRLIYFSYDVKMKEKGDIPEGYSVSREKKERFSLILESASTNQTSMYLCASSLLGQNQPQHFGDGTRLSIL.

Of note for this clone: Its ends do not fully match the called genes, so a read error is possible. V and J are TRBV3-1 (or the pseudogene TRBV3-2) and TRBJ1-2, with D perhaps TRBD1 (5 bases). The CDR3 has 13 amino acids. Germline assignment: CDR1 LGHDT and CDR2 YNNKEL (reference sequence). The CDR3 spells CASSQYQGDGYTF. In nucleotides, the CDR3 is TGTGCCAGCAGCCAATACCAGGGTGATGGCTATACCTTC.

The chain uses TRBV4-1 and TRBJ2-2; D is perhaps TRBD2 (7 bases). Trimming shortened V by 6 bases and J by 6 bases, and 17 bases separated the two germline ends. The CDR3 has 15 amino acids. CDR1 is MGHRA and CDR2 is YSYEKL in the germline V gene. The CDR3 loop reads CASRLIGGRPGELFF. CDR3 DNA sequence: TGCGCCAGCAGGCTTATCGGGGGGCGGCCCGGGGAGCTGTTTTTT.

This sequence joins TRBV13 and TRBJ2-7; D is uncertain. Trimming left V 5 bases short and J 4 bases short, with 9 bases between. Germline V gene lookup returns CDR1 PRHDT and CDR2 FYEKMQ (reference sequence). The CDR3 spans 12 residues. CDR3 sequence reads: CASSRRSYEQYV. For the CDR3, the DNA is TGTGCCAGCAGCCGGCGGAGTTACGAGCAGTACGTC.

The chain combines TRBV7-2 with TRBJ1-2; tentatively, D is TRBD1 (6 bases). V lost 5 bases to trimming and J lost 1 base, with 14 bases between them. Per germline, CDR1 SGHTA and CDR2 FQGNSA. The CDR3 runs to 15 residues. Here the CDR3 reads CASSPRAGDNYGYTF. In DNA, the CDR3 is TGTGCCAGCAGCCCGCGGGCAGGGGATAACTATGGCTACACCTTC.

The rearrangement uses TRBV28 and TRBJ1-3; D possibly corresponds to TRBD1 (6 bases). CDR3 length equals 17 residues. V was shortened by 6 bases and J by 0 bases, with 18 bases between the two germline ends. Looked up from germline, CDR1 is MDHEN and CDR2 is SYDVKM. The CDR3 region has the DNA TGTGCCAGCAGCCGTAGTGGGGACATGAGCTCTGGAAACACCATATATTTT. It encodes CASSRSGDMSSGNTIYF.

The V gene is TRBV30, the J gene TRBJ1-6; 10 nucleotides align to TRBD1. The CDR3 runs to 14 residues. V lost 1 base to trimming and J lost 7 bases; unmatched junction nucleotides: 1. Germline V lookup: CDR1 GTSNPN, CDR2 SVGIG (reference sequence). The CDR3 DNA reads as TGTGCCTGGAGTGCGACAGGGGGCAATTCACCCCTCCACTTT. Residues: CAWSATGGNSPLHF.

This sequence joins TRBV28 and TRBJ1-2; 8 bases line up with TRBD1. The junction had 9 bases not matched to a gene; V was cut back by 5 bases and J by 4 bases. The CDR3 covers 15 residues. Germline V gives CDR1 MDHEN, CDR2 SYDVKM. Here the CDR3 reads CASSPTDRETYGYTF. The CDR3 nucleotides read TGTGCCAGCAGTCCTACGGACAGGGAGACCTATGGCTACACCTTC.

The chain uses TRBV12-1 and TRBJ2-2; no DNA check was done on the table's D call, TRBD2. TRBV12-1 is assigned pseudogene status. This CDR3 has 18 residues. The DNA for the CDR3 is TGTGCCAGCAGCTACTTCTCGCCGAGGGCGGGGGGCTCGGGGGAGCTGTTTTTT. The encoded protein is CASSYFSPRAGGSGELFF.

This clone was seen a single time. This sequence joins TRBV3-1 (or the pseudogene TRBV3-2) and TRBJ1-2, with unresolved D. The CDR3 loop spans 14 amino acids. CDR1 LGHDT and CDR2 YNNKEL come from the germline V gene (reference sequence). V lost 2 bases, J lost 4 bases, and 11 bases lay in between. In DNA form, the CDR3 reads TGTGCCAGCAGCCAATTCGCCGGAGCCTATGGCTACACCTTC. This codes for CASSQFAGAYGYTF.

The CDR3 nucleotides are TGCGCCAGCAGCTTGGGGCACAGGGATGTCACCGGGGAGCTGTTTTTT. It specifies CASSLGHRDVTGELFF. The gene calls are TRBV5-1 and TRBJ2-2, with D possibly being TRBD1 (6 bases). Germline loops: CDR1 SGHRS, CDR2 YFSETQ. With 0 bases removed from V and 4 bases from J, the gap between germline ends came to 13 bases. The CDR3 contains 16 residues.

This clone was counted once. The gene calls are TRBV6-2 or TRBV6-3 and TRBJ1-1, with D possibly being TRBD1 (5 bases). Germline values: CDR1 MNHEY, CDR2 SVGEGT. V was trimmed by 5 bases and J by 1 base, leaving 14 bases between them. The CDR3 sequence is 15 residues long. The CDR3 coding sequence is TGTGCCAGCAGTACGACAGCTCCTCCGAACACTGAAGCTTTCTTT. Encoded protein: CASSTTAPPNTEAFF.

The genes are TRBV6-5 and TRBJ2-1; TRBD1 matches 9 bases. J gave up 5 bases and V 4 bases, and 3 bases lay outside the gene matches. Germline V gene data show CDR1 as MNHEY and CDR2 as SVGAGI. CDR3 length: 14 residues. The CDR3 bases are TGTGCCAGCAGTTCGGACAGGGGTCACAATGAGCAGTTCTTC. Translated: CASSSDRGHNEQFF.